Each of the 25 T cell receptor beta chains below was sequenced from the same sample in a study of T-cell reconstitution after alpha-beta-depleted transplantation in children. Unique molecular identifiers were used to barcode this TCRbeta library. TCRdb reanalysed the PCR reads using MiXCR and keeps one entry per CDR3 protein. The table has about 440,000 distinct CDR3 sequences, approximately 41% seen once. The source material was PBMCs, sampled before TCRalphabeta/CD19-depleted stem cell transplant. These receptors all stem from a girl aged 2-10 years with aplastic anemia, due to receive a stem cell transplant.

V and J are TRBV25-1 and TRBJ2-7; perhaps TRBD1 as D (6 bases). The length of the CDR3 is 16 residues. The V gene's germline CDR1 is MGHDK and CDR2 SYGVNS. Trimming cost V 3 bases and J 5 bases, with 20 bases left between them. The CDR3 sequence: CASSEGRLAGAHEQYF. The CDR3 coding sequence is TGTGCCAGCAGTGAGGGGAGACTGGCAGGGGCCCACGAGCAGTACTTC.

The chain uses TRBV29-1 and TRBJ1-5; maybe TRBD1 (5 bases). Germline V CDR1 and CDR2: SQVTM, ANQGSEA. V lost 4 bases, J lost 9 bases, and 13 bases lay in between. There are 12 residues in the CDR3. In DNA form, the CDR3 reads TGCAGCGTTGGGGGCTCCTCGGCGCCCCAGCATTTT. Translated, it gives CSVGGSSAPQHF.

CDR3 sequence (DNA): TGTGCCAGCAGTATTCATCGAGGCCAAGAGACCCAGTACTTC. Its translation: CASSIHRGQETQYF. The chain links TRBV6-5 to TRBJ2-5, with D hard to call. The CDR3 has 14 amino acids. CDR1 and CDR2 (germline): MNHEY, SVGAGI. Trimming shortened V by 5 bases and J by 1 base, and 11 bases separated the two germline ends.

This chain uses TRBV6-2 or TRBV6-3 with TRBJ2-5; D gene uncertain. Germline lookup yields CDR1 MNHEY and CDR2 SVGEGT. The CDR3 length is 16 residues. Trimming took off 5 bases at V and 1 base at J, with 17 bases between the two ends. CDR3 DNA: TGTGCCAGCAGTCCCCCATTACGACGGAGCCAAGAGACCCAGTACTTC. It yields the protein CASSPPLRRSQETQYF.

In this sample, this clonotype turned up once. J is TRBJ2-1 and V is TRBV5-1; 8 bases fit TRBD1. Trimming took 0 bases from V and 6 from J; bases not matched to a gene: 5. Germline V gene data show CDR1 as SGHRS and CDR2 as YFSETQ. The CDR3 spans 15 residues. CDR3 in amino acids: CASSLAGTGPNEQFF. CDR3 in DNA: TGCGCCAGCAGCTTGGCCGGGACAGGTCCCAATGAGCAGTTCTTC.

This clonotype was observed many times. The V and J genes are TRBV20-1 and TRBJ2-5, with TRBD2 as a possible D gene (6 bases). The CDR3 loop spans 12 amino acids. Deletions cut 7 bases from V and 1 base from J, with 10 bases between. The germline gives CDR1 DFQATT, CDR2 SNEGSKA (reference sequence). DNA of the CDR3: TGCAGTGGGGTAGCGGCCCAAGAGACCCAGTACTTC. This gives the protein CSGVAAQETQYF.

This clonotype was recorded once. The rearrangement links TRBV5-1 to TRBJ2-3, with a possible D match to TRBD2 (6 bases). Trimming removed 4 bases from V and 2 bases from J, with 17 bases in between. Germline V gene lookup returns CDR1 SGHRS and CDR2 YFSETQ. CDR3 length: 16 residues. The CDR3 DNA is TGCGCCAGCAGCCAGATTCAGGCGGGGCCCACAGATACGCAGTATTTT. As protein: CASSQIQAGPTDTQYF.

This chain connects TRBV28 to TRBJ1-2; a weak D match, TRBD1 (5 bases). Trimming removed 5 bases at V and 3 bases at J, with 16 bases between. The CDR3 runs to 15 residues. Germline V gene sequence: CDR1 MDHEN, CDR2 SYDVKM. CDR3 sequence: CASSRHTLGDYGYTF. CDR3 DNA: TGTGCCAGCAGTAGACATACCCTAGGGGACTATGGCTACACCTTC.

The CDR3 spells CASSWGQGREQFF. Here the CDR3 DNA reads TGCGCCAGCAGCTGGGGACAGGGGCGAGAGCAGTTCTTC. The chain links TRBV5-1 to TRBJ2-1; 10 bases align to TRBD1. This CDR3 spans 13 amino acids. The trim removed 3 bases at V and 10 bases at J, leaving 4 bases unmatched. In germline, CDR1 is SGHRS, CDR2 YFSETQ. Drawing the rest from reference TRBV5-1 and TRBJ2-1, the complete variable domain is KAGVTQTPRYLIKTRGQQVTLSCSPISGHRSVSWYQQTPGQGLQFLFEYFSETQRNKGNFPGRFSGRQFSNSRSEMNVSTLELGDSALYLCASSWGQGREQFFGPGTRLTVL.

CDR3 residues: CATGYGQGTEAFF. As DNA, the CDR3 is TGTGCCACCGGCTACGGTCAGGGCACTGAAGCTTTCTTT. This rearrangement joins TRBV10-3 to TRBJ1-1, with TRBD1 as a possible D gene (5 bases). From germline, CDR1 is ENHRY and CDR2 SYGVKD. V gave up 10 bases and J gave up 4 bases, with 16 bases separating them. The length of the CDR3 is 13 residues.

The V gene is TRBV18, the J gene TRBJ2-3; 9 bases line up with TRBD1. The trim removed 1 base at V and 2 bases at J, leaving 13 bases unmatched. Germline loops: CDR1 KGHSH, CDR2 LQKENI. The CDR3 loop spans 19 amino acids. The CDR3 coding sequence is TGTGCCAGCTCACCACTCGGGACAGGGAATGCGAGACCCACAGATACGCAGTATTTT. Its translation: CASSPLGTGNARPTDTQYF. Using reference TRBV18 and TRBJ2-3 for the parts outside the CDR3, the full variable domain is NAGVMQNPRHLVRRRGQEARLRCSPMKGHSHVYWYRQLPEEGLKFMVYLQKENIIDESGMPKERFSAEFPKEGPSILRIQQVVRGDSAAYFCASSPLGTGNARPTDTQYFGPGTRLTVL.

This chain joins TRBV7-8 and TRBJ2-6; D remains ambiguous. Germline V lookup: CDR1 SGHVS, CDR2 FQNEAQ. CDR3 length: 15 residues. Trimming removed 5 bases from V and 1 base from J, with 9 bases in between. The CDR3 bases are TGTGCCAGCAGCCAAGACACTTCTGGGGCCAACGTCCTGACTTTC. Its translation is CASSQDTSGANVLTF.

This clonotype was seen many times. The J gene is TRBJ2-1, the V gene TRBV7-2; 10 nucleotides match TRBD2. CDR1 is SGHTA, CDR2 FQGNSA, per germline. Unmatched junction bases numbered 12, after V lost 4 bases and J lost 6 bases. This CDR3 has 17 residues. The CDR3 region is CASSSQSSLAGFNEQFF. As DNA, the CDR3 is TGTGCCAGCAGCTCGCAATCTTCACTAGCGGGATTCAATGAGCAGTTCTTC.

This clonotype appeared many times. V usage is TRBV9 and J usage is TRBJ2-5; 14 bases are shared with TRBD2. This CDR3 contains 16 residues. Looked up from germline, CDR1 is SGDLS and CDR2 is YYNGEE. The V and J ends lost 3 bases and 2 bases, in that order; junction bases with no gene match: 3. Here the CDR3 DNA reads TGTGCCAGCAGCGGACTAGCGGGAGGGAATCAAGAGACCCAGTACTTC. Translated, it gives CASSGLAGGNQETQYF.

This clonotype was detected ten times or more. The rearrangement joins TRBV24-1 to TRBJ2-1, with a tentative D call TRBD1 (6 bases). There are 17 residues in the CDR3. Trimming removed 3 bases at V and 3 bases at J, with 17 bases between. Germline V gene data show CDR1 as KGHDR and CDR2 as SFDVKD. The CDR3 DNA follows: TGTGCCACCAGTGATCCGGGTCGGACAGAAAACTACAATGAGCAGTTCTTC. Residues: CATSDPGRTENYNEQFF.

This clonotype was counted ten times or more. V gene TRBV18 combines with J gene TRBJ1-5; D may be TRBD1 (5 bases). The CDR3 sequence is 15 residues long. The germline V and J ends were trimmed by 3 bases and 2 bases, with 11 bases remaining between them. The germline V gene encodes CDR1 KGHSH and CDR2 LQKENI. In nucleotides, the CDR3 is TGTGCCAGCTCACCTCAGGGCAATGGCAATCAGCCCCAGCATTTT. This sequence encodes CASSPQGNGNQPQHF. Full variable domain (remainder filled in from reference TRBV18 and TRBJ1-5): NAGVMQNPRHLVRRRGQEARLRCSPMKGHSHVYWYRQLPEEGLKFMVYLQKENIIDESGMPKERFSAEFPKEGPSILRIQQVVRGDSAAYFCASSPQGNGNQPQHFGDGTRLSIL.

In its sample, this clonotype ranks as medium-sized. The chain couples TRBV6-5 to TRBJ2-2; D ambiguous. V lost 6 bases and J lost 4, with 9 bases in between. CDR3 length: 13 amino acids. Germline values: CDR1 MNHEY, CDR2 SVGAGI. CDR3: CASSSESTGELFF. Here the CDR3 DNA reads TGTGCCAGCAGCTCCGAGTCCACCGGGGAGCTGTTTTTT.

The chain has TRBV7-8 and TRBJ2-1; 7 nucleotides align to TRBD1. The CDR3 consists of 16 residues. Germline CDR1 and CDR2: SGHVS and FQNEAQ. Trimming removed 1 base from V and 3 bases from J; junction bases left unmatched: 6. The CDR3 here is CASSLDGDSNYNEQFF. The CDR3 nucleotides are TGTGCCAGCAGCTTAGACGGGGACAGTAACTACAATGAGCAGTTCTTC.

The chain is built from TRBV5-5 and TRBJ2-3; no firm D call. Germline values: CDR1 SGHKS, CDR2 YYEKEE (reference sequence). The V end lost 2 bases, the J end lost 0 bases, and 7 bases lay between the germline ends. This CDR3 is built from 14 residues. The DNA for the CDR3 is TGTGCCAGCAGCTTATTCTCCAGCACAGATACGCAGTATTTT. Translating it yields CASSLFSSTDTQYF.

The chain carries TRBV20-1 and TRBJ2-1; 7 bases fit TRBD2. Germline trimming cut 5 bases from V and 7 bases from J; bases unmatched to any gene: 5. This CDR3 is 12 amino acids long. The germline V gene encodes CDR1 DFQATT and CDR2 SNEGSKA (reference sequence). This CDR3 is CSAWTRGNEQFF. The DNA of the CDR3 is TGCAGTGCTTGGACTAGGGGTAATGAGCAGTTCTTC.

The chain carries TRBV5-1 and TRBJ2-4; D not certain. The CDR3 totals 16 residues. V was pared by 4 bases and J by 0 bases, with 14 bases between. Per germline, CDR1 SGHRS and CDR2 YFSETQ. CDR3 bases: TGCGCCAGCAGCCCCCTGGGTGGTTTAGCCAAAAACATTCAGTACTTC. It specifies CASSPLGGLAKNIQYF. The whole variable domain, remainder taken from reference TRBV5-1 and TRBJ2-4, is KAGVTQTPRYLIKTRGQQVTLSCSPISGHRSVSWYQQTPGQGLQFLFEYFSETQRNKGNFPGRFSGRQFSNSRSEMNVSTLELGDSALYLCASSPLGGLAKNIQYFGAGTRLSVL.

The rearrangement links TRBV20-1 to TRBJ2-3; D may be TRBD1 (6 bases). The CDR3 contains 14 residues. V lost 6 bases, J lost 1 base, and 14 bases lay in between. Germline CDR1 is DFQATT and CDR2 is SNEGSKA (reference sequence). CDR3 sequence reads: CSADLAGGTDTQYF. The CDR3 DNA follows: TGCAGTGCAGACCTAGCAGGGGGCACAGATACGCAGTATTTT.

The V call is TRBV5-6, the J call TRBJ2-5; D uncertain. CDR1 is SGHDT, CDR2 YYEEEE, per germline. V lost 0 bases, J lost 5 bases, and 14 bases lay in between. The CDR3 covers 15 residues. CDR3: CASSLAGGQVETQYF. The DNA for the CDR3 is TGTGCCAGCAGCTTGGCTGGTGGGCAGGTGGAGACCCAGTACTTC.

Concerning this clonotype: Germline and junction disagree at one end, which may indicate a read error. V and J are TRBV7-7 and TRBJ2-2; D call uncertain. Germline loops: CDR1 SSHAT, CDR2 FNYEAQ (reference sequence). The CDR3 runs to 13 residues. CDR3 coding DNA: TGTGCTAGCAGCTTAGGAGTGGCCGGGGAGCTGTTTTTT. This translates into CASSLGVAGELFF. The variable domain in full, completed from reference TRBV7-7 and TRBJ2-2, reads GAGVSQSPRYKVTKRGQDVTLRCDPISSHATLYWYQQALGQGPEFLTYFNYEAQPDKSGLPSDRFSAERPEGSISTLTIQRTEQRDSAMYRCASSLGVAGELFFGEGSRLTVL.

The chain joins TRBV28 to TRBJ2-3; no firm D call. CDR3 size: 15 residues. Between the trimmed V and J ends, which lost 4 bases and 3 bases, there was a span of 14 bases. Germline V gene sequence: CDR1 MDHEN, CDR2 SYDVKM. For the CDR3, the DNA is TGTGCCAGCAGTTCCCCTGGGGTGCAGACAGATACGCAGTATTTT. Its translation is CASSSPGVQTDTQYF.